These 7 T cell receptor beta chains share one sample of origin, sequenced in a study of blood T cell repertoires in COVID-19. Sequencing was performed with immunoSEQ multiplex PCR; in TCRdb, only in-frame clones are kept and a portion is missing. The sample lists under 200,000 clones, almost 85% occurring once. The specimen was peripheral blood. The receptors were gathered from a man aged 40-50 years who had recovered from COVID-19.

V and J are TRBV9 and TRBJ1-3; a weak D match, TRBD1 (6 bases). Germline CDR1 is SGDLS and CDR2 is YYNGEE. With 0 bases removed from V and 6 bases from J, the gap between germline ends came to 13 bases. CDR3 length equals 15 residues. The CDR3 spells CASSVDTGTQNTIYF. For the CDR3, the DNA is TGTGCCAGCAGCGTAGACACAGGGACGCAAAACACCATATATTTT.

This clone has a handful of counts. The chain couples TRBV4-2 to TRBJ2-1, with 7 bases matching TRBD1. V lost 1 base, J lost 6 bases, and 3 bases stayed unmatched. The CDR3 spans 14 residues. The germline V gene encodes CDR1 LGHNA and CDR2 YNFKEQ. The CDR3 DNA reads TGTGCCAGCAGCCAAGGACAGGGTTTCAATGAGCAGTTCTTC. Translating gives CASSQGQGFNEQFF.

The V gene is TRBV28, the J gene TRBJ2-3, with TRBD2 identical over 8 bases. The ends lost 4 bases at V and 2 bases at J; junction bases unmatched: 2. The germline V gene has CDR1 MDHEN and CDR2 SYDVKM. This CDR3 is built from 14 residues. CDR3 DNA: TGTGCCAGCAGTTCCGGGAGGGACACAGATACGCAGTATTTT. It encodes CASSSGRDTDTQYF.

The chain employs TRBV4-3 and TRBJ1-4; D is undetermined. The germline CDR1 and CDR2 sequences are LGHNA and YSLEER. V dropped 0 bases and J dropped 0 bases, with 17 bases sitting between them. This CDR3 has 19 amino acids. The DNA of the CDR3 is TGCGCCAGCAGCCAAGACGTTAACGACAAGTACGCAACTAATGAAAAACTGTTTTTT. Protein product: CASSQDVNDKYATNEKLFF.

The chain has TRBV24-1 and TRBJ2-2; TRBD2 agrees at 8 bases. The trim removed 7 bases at V and 6 bases at J, leaving 15 bases unmatched. The CDR3 has 17 residues. Germline V gene sequence: CDR1 KGHDR, CDR2 SFDVKD. The CDR3 DNA reads TGTGCCACCAGCGGAGAGGGAGCGGGAGAAATTCCCGGGGAGCTGTTTTTT. This codes for CATSGEGAGEIPGELFF.

The rearrangement joins TRBV4-2 to TRBJ1-1; tentatively, D is TRBD1 (6 bases). The CDR3 length is 13 residues. V dropped 4 bases and J dropped 1 base, with 7 bases sitting between them. CDR1 and CDR2 from the germline V gene are LGHNA and YNFKEQ. For the CDR3, the DNA is TGTGCCAGCAGCCCAGGGGAGAACACTGAAGCTTTCTTT. It codes for CASSPGENTEAFF.

The V and J genes are TRBV4-2 and TRBJ2-2, with D perhaps TRBD2 (5 bases). The CDR3 length is 15 residues. The V end lost 1 base, the J end lost 1 base, and 7 bases lay between the germline ends. CDR1 LGHNA and CDR2 YNFKEQ come from the germline V gene. Here the CDR3 reads CASSQGLLNTGELFF. The CDR3 DNA sequence: TGTGCCAGCAGCCAAGGACTACTGAACACCGGGGAGCTGTTTTTT.